These T cell receptor beta chains were read from a single sample in a study of shared clonotypes between healthy human individuals. Data came from immunoSEQ multiplex PCR; TCRdb stores just in-frame clones and leaves some out. The profile shows some 2,100,000 clones, more than 90% of them singletons. Material for sequencing was naive CD4+ T cells sorted from blood. The receptor set was obtained from a man between 18 and 29 years old in good health. CDR3s include the opening cysteine and the closing phenylalanine or tryptophan. The order of the fields is V gene, clone size, J gene, D gene, CDR3 DNA, CDR3 protein. The D gene is left open where the match is weak. Not every row has a clone size; where given, it reads once, few, many or a size class.

TRBV5-1	-	TRBJ2-7	-	TGCGCCAGCAGCTTGGCAGCAAACTCCTACGAGCAGTACTTC	CASSLAANSYEQYF
TRBV30	-	TRBJ2-7	-	TGTGCCTGGAGTAAAGGGATCGGGTACGAGCAGTACTTC	CAWSKGIGYEQYF
TRBV5-4	-	TRBJ1-5	-	TGTGCCAGCAGCTGGGGGGGAGACTTGAGCAATCAGCCCCAGCATTTT	CASSWGGDLSNQPQHF
TRBV2	-	TRBJ1-5	-	TGTGCCAGCTCAAATCAGGGTTTAGGCAATCAGCCCCAGCATTTT	CASSNQGLGNQPQHF
TRBV20-1	-	TRBJ2-4	-	TGCAGTGCTAGCGGCGATGTTGGTCAGTACTTC	CSASGDVGQYF
TRBV10-3	-	TRBJ2-5	-	TGTGCCATCAGAGATGGAAAGGGGGGCGAGACCCAGTACTTC	CAIRDGKGGETQYF
TRBV11-2	-	TRBJ2-6	-	TGTGCCAGCAGGTTACAGCCCTTCTCTGGGGCCAACGTCCTGACTTTC	CASRLQPFSGANVLTF
TRBV10-3	-	TRBJ2-3	TRBD1	TGTGCCACCCGGACAGGGTCGGGCACAGATACGCAGTATTTT	CATRTGSGTDTQYF
TRBV7-9	-	TRBJ1-1	TRBD1	TGTGCCAGCAGCCTCATACAGGGGATGAACACTGAAGCTTTCTTT	CASSLIQGMNTEAFF
TRBV7-2	-	TRBJ2-7	TRBD1	TGTGCCAGCAGCCTGGGACAGACCAGGGCCGAGCAGTACTTC	CASSLGQTRAEQYF
TRBV5-1	-	TRBJ2-1	-	TGCGCCAGCAGCTCGGCTGGACTCACAGCTTACAATGAGCAGTTCTTC	CASSSAGLTAYNEQFF
TRBV28	-	TRBJ1-2	TRBD1	TGTGCCAGCAGCCAAACCGGGACAGCAATCTATGGCTACACCTTC	CASSQTGTAIYGYTF
TRBV10-1	-	TRBJ2-3	-	TGCGCCAGCAGTGAATCGAAGGGGCAAGATACGCAGTATTTT	CASSESKGQDTQYF
TRBV2	-	TRBJ2-5	-	TGTGCCAGCAATTTCCTCGGGGGGACAGCACAAGAGACCCAGTACTTC	CASNFLGGTAQETQYF
TRBV6-1	-	TRBJ1-3	-	TGTGCCAGCACCACCCAACTCTCTGGAAACACCATATATTTT	CASTTQLSGNTIYF
TRBV7-9	-	TRBJ1-3	-	TGTGCCAGCAGCCCATCAGGCTCTGGAAACACCATATATTTT	CASSPSGSGNTIYF
TRBV9	-	TRBJ2-1	-	TGTGCCAGCAGCTCATCGCCGGGACCGTCCTACAATGAGCAGTTCTTC	CASSSSPGPSYNEQFF
TRBV7-2	-	TRBJ2-7	-	TGTGCCAGCAGCTTACGGGGGACCCTATCCTACGAGCAGTACTTC	CASSLRGTLSYEQYF
TRBV7-2	-	TRBJ1-1	-	TGTGCCAGCAGCCTCCGGGTGGGAACGGCGGGGACTGAAGCTTTCTTT	CASSLRVGTAGTEAFF
TRBV5-1	-	TRBJ2-1	-	TGCGCCAGCAGCTTGGCCTGGGCGGGGACTTGGAATGAGCAGTTCTTC	CASSLAWAGTWNEQFF
TRBV30	-	TRBJ1-2	TRBD1	TGTGCCTGGAGCCCCCGGACAGGCGGCGGGGGTGGTGGCTACACCTTC	CAWSPRTGGGGGGYTF
TRBV7-3	-	TRBJ2-6	TRBD1	TGTGCCAGCAGCACACAGGGGGCATCCGGGGCCAACGTCCTGACTTTC	CASSTQGASGANVLTF
TRBV7-2	-	TRBJ2-7	TRBD1	TGTGCCAGCAGCTTAGCCGGGACAGGGGCCTACGAGCAGTACTTC	CASSLAGTGAYEQYF
TRBV28	once	TRBJ1-5	-	TGTGCCAGCACCTCGACGGTCAATCAGCCCCAGCATTTT	CASTSTVNQPQHF
TRBV2	-	TRBJ2-2	-	TGTGCCAGCAGTGCGAACTATAACACCGGGGAGCTGTTTTTT	CASSANYNTGELFF
TRBV18	-	TRBJ2-5	-	TGTGCCAGCTCACTATCAGCACCCCCAGTTGAGACCCAGTACTTC	CASSLSAPPVETQYF
TRBV19	-	TRBJ2-7	-	TGTGCCAGTAGTATTGGGGGGGCCCCCTACGAGCAGTACTTC	CASSIGGAPYEQYF
TRBV7-2	-	TRBJ1-3	-	TGTGCCAGCAGCTCCATCTCTGGAAACACCATATATTTT	CASSSISGNTIYF
TRBV30	-	TRBJ1-5	TRBD1	TGTGCCTGGAGTGGGACAGGGGGTCAGCCCCAGCATTTT	CAWSGTGGQPQHF
TRBV28	-	TRBJ1-1	TRBD1	TGTGCCAGCAGTCACCGGACAGGGGGCGGTGAAGCTTTCTTT	CASSHRTGGGEAFF
TRBV5-6	-	TRBJ1-1	-	TGTGCCAGCAGCTTGGTTCAGGGAGAAACTGAAGCTTTCTTT	CASSLVQGETEAFF
TRBV5-1	-	TRBJ2-5	-	TGCGCCAGCAGCTTCAGCGGATCAACAGAGACCCAGTACTTC	CASSFSGSTETQYF
TRBV10-1	-	TRBJ2-3	-	TGCGCCAGCAGTGCGGGTAGCTCGTTGACAGATACGCAGTATTTT	CASSAGSSLTDTQYF
TRBV9	-	TRBJ2-1	-	TGTGCCAGCAGCGTAGAACAGGGAATAGTTAATGAGCAGTTCTTC	CASSVEQGIVNEQFF
TRBV28	few	TRBJ1-2	-	TGTGCCAGCCATACCCAGGGTCCAGGCTACACCTTC	CASHTQGPGYTF
TRBV5-1	-	TRBJ2-7	TRBD1	TGCGCCAGCAGCTTGGTGGGACAGGGGTACGACGAGCAGTACTTC	CASSLVGQGYDEQYF
TRBV18	-	TRBJ2-7	-	TGTGCCACCTCCGAAACAGGGAAGGATCCCGAGCAGTACTTC	CATSETGKDPEQYF
TRBV6-1	once	TRBJ2-7	-	TGTGCCAGCATGCCCTCCGGGACCGCCGAGCAGTACTTC	CASMPSGTAEQYF
TRBV2	-	TRBJ2-1	-	TGTGCCAGCTGCGACACGGGGCTCTACAATGAGCAGTTCTTC	CASCDTGLYNEQFF
TRBV4-2	-	TRBJ2-4	-	TGTGCCAGCAGCCAGTCGGGGGAGAACATTCAGTACTTC	CASSQSGENIQYF
TRBV5-1	-	TRBJ1-6	-	TGCGCCAGCAGCTTGGGGGGGGCCAATTCACCCCTCCACTTT	CASSLGGANSPLHF
TRBV19	-	TRBJ1-1	-	TGTGCCAGTAGTATGATATCAGGGCGGGACACTGAAGCTTTCTTT	CASSMISGRDTEAFF